The 25 T cell receptor beta chains below were found in one sample sequenced in a study of blood T cell repertoires in COVID-19. Sequencing used immunoSEQ multiplex PCR; TCRdb keeps in-frame clones, though not all of them. Of about 42,000 clones detected, 70% to 85% appear once; the ten largest clones hold 12%. The material sequenced was peripheral blood. All receptors come from a human donor in a cohort sampled during active COVID-19.

This chain links TRBV7-9 with TRBJ2-3, with D perhaps TRBD2 (5 bases). The CDR3 sequence is 16 residues long. V lost 5 bases, J lost 6 bases, and 21 bases lay in between. Germline assignment: CDR1 SEHNR and CDR2 FQNEAQ (reference sequence). This chain's CDR3 is CASSHIVRNGGDTQYF. Here the CDR3 DNA reads TGTGCCAGCAGCCACATCGTACGAAACGGCGGGGATACGCAGTATTTT.

The CDR3 sequence is CASSIGAGGYEQYF. As DNA, the CDR3 is TGTGCCAGTAGTATCGGGGCAGGGGGCTACGAGCAGTACTTC. This sequence joins TRBV19 and TRBJ2-7, with TRBD1 identical over 7 bases. CDR1 is LNHDA and CDR2 is SQIVND in the germline V gene (reference sequence). This CDR3 has 14 residues. The V segment lost 3 bases and the J segment 3 bases; nucleotides outside the gene matches: 5.

The genes are TRBV5-1 and TRBJ2-4; 7 positions match TRBD2. The ends lost 1 base at V and 0 bases at J; junction bases unmatched: 7. The CDR3 covers 17 residues. Germline V CDR1 and CDR2: SGHRS, YFSETQ. This CDR3 is CASSLTYRGGAKNIQYF. CDR3 in DNA: TGCGCCAGCAGCTTGACTTATCGCGGGGGAGCCAAAAACATTCAGTACTTC.

The chain combines TRBV9 with TRBJ1-1; weak D call: TRBD1 (5 bases). Trimming left V 6 bases short and J 1 base short, with 7 bases between. The CDR3 is made up of 12 amino acids. Germline assignment: CDR1 SGDLS and CDR2 YYNGEE. For the CDR3, the DNA is TGTGCCAGCAACAGGCCGAACACTGAAGCTTTCTTT. It encodes CASNRPNTEAFF.

The chain recombines TRBV7-3 with TRBJ1-1, with a tentative D call TRBD1 (5 bases). There are 16 residues in the CDR3. V was pared by 1 base and J by 0 bases, with 12 bases between. CDR1 is SGHTA, CDR2 FQGTGA, per germline. The CDR3 sequence: CASSLNGGRVNTEAFF. CDR3 nucleotides: TGTGCCAGCAGCTTAAACGGGGGTCGGGTGAACACTGAAGCTTTCTTT. Looking up the rest from reference TRBV7-3 and TRBJ1-1 gives the full variable domain: GAGVSQTPSNKVTEKGKYVELRCDPISGHTALYWYRQSLGQGPEFLIYFQGTGAADDSGLPNDRFFAVRPEGSVSTLKIQRTERGDSAVYLCASSLNGGRVNTEAFFGQGTRLTVV.

This chain uses TRBV19 with TRBJ1-2, with TRBD1 as a possible D gene (5 bases). The CDR3 extends over 14 amino acids. Germline assignment: CDR1 LNHDA and CDR2 SQIVND (reference sequence). The V end was cut by 2 bases, the J end by 4 bases, with 11 bases between. The CDR3 here is CASSIQGLGYGYTF. CDR3 DNA: TGTGCCAGTAGTATACAGGGCCTGGGCTATGGCTACACCTTC.

This sequence joins TRBV3-1 (or the pseudogene TRBV3-2) and TRBJ2-3; D might be TRBD2 (5 bases). Trimming left V 1 base short and J 3 bases short, with 17 bases between. Looked up from germline, CDR1 is LGHDT and CDR2 is YNNKEL (reference sequence). The CDR3 is made up of 17 amino acids. CDR3 amino acids: CASSQVILGSRTDTQYF. CDR3 coding DNA: TGTGCCAGCAGCCAAGTGATACTGGGGAGTCGGACAGATACGCAGTATTTT.

This chain links TRBV9 with TRBJ2-3; D not certain. Trimming shortened V by 3 bases and J by 0 bases, and 11 bases separated the two germline ends. The CDR3 sequence is 15 residues long. CDR1 and CDR2 from the germline V gene are SGDLS and YYNGEE. The CDR3 DNA is TGTGCCAGCAGCGCCACTCCGCTTAGCACAGATACGCAGTATTTT. Its translation is CASSATPLSTDTQYF.

The genes are TRBV28 and TRBJ2-5; TRBD1 agrees at 9 bases. From germline, CDR1 is MDHEN and CDR2 SYDVKM. CDR3 size: 17 residues. Trimming cost V 3 bases and J 5 bases; bases outside gene matches: 13. CDR3 nucleotide sequence: TGTGCCAGCAGTTTTTTCCCCCTGACAGGGGGTCGGGAGACCCAGTACTTC. Translated: CASSFFPLTGGRETQYF.

The V call is TRBV6-5, the J call TRBJ1-5; D not certain. Germline CDR1 MNHEY, CDR2 SVGAGI. The V gene lost 7 bases and the J gene lost 1 base, with 11 bases spanning the gap. The CDR3 consists of 14 residues. CDR3 residues: CASTQAGSNQPQHF. The CDR3 bases are TGTGCCAGCACGCAGGCGGGGAGCAATCAGCCCCAGCATTTT.

The J gene is TRBJ2-3, the V gene TRBV20-1, with a possible D match to TRBD1 (7 bases). Germline V CDR1 and CDR2: DFQATT, SNEGSKA (reference sequence). There are 17 residues in the CDR3. V lost 3 bases to trimming and J lost 4 bases, with 23 bases between them. The CDR3 DNA sequence: TGCAGTGCTAGTCAGGGGGGAGGTAGACGTAGCGCAGATACGCAGTATTTT. It specifies CSASQGGGRRSADTQYF.

The chain combines TRBV2 with TRBJ2-7; 11 bases agree with TRBD2. Losses at the gene ends were 4 bases for V and 0 bases for J; bases not matched to a gene: 8. The CDR3 spans 17 residues. Germline assignment: CDR1 SNHLY and CDR2 FYNNEI. CDR3 nucleotide sequence: TGTGCCAGCAGTGTAGCGGGAGGGACAGGGAGCTCCTACGAGCAGTACTTC. The encoded protein is CASSVAGGTGSSYEQYF.

This rearrangement joins TRBV9 to TRBJ1-4, with a possible D match to TRBD1 (6 bases). The CDR3 consists of 20 residues. Germline V gene lookup returns CDR1 SGDLS and CDR2 YYNGEE. The V gene lost 3 bases and the J gene lost 0 bases, with 24 bases spanning the gap. CDR3 nucleotides: TGTGCCAGCAGCGCCTTTCTACCGGGACAAAGAATTGCAACTAATGAAAAACTGTTTTTT. Translated: CASSAFLPGQRIATNEKLFF.

This chain joins TRBV23-1 and TRBJ1-5, with D perhaps matching TRBD1 (6 bases). TRBV23-1 is assigned to the ORF class and has an uncertain function. The CDR3 length is 15 residues. Trimming pared 0 bases from V and 5 bases from J, leaving 11 bases between. DNA for the CDR3: TGCGCCAGCAGTCAATCGGAACAGGGCTATCAGCCCCAGCATTTT. Protein sequence: CASSQSEQGYQPQHF.

V usage is TRBV5-1 and J usage is TRBJ1-3; maybe TRBD1 (5 bases). This CDR3 contains 14 residues. Between the trimmed V and J ends, which lost 6 bases and 2 bases, there was a span of 12 bases. The germline V gene encodes CDR1 SGHRS and CDR2 YFSETQ. This CDR3 is CASTPGGAGNTIYF. In DNA form, the CDR3 reads TGCGCCAGCACCCCAGGAGGGGCTGGAAACACCATATATTTT.

This chain links TRBV12-3 or TRBV12-4 with TRBJ2-7, with 8 nucleotides matching TRBD2. J lost 7 bases, V lost 4 bases, and 6 bases had no gene match. There are 13 residues in the CDR3. The CDR3 region has the DNA TGTGCCAGCAGTTCGGGGGGGATTACGGAGCAGTACTTC. This gives the protein CASSSGGITEQYF.

This chain connects TRBV2 to TRBJ1-1; unclear D gene. The germline CDR1 and CDR2 sequences are SNHLY and FYNNEI. Trimming stripped 6 bases from V and 4 bases from J, with 12 bases between. The CDR3 extends over 13 amino acids. CDR3 sequence: CASSGMGSTEAFF. Here the CDR3 DNA reads TGTGCCAGCAGCGGAATGGGGAGCACTGAAGCTTTCTTT.

The sample holds one count of this clone. The chain links TRBV3-1 (or the pseudogene TRBV3-2) to TRBJ2-7; TRBD1 matches 9 bases. The CDR3 totals 19 residues. The V segment lost 4 bases and the J segment 1 base; nucleotides outside the gene matches: 17. The germline V gene encodes CDR1 LGHDT and CDR2 YNNKEL (reference sequence). The CDR3 region is CASSRTGTGYYGGSYEQYF. In DNA form, the CDR3 reads TGTGCCAGCAGCCGCACTGGGACAGGGTATTATGGGGGGTCCTACGAGCAGTACTTC.

The rearrangement links TRBV2 to TRBJ1-5; D is ambiguous. The CDR3 totals 15 residues. Between the trimmed V and J ends, which lost 4 bases and 4 bases, there was a span of 14 bases. Germline V gene lookup returns CDR1 SNHLY and CDR2 FYNNEI. The CDR3 DNA reads as TGTGCCAGCAGTGTGGTCAGATCATCGAATCAGCCCCAGCATTTT. Amino acid sequence: CASSVVRSSNQPQHF.

The chain carries TRBV5-1 and TRBJ2-3; 9 bases map to TRBD2. Germline trimming cut 4 bases from V and 3 bases from J; bases unmatched to any gene: 9. In germline, CDR1 is SGHRS, CDR2 YFSETQ. The CDR3 is 16 residues long. The chain's CDR3 is CASSPLLAGKTDTQYF. CDR3 nucleotide sequence: TGCGCCAGCAGCCCTTTGCTAGCGGGGAAGACAGATACGCAGTATTTT.

V usage is TRBV7-8 and J usage is TRBJ2-2, with TRBD1 identical over 10 bases. The germline gives CDR1 SGHVS, CDR2 FQNEAQ. This CDR3 region has 15 residues. The V segment lost 6 bases and the J segment 5 bases; nucleotides outside the gene matches: 6. CDR3 nucleotide sequence: TGTGCCAGCAGACCGGGACAGGGGAATACCGGGGAGCTGTTTTTT. Translating it yields CASRPGQGNTGELFF.

The chain couples TRBV6-2 or TRBV6-3 to TRBJ1-1; 8 nucleotides agree with TRBD1. Germline trimming cut 2 bases from V and 0 bases from J; bases unmatched to any gene: 5. Germline values: CDR1 MNHEY, CDR2 SVGEGT. This CDR3 has 16 amino acids. CDR3 sequence (DNA): TGTGCCAGCAGTTACAGACAGGGGATCATGAACACTGAAGCTTTCTTT. Translating gives CASSYRQGIMNTEAFF.

The CDR3 DNA reads TGCGCCAGCAGCCGCTGGGGGGAGGGGACGCGATCACCCCTCCACTTT. Amino acids: CASSRWGEGTRSPLHF. J is TRBJ1-6 and V is TRBV4-1, with D tentatively TRBD1 (5 bases). Trimming removed 4 bases from V and 10 bases from J, with 20 bases in between. CDR3 size: 16 residues. The germline gives CDR1 MGHRA, CDR2 YSYEKL.

The chain joins TRBV27 to TRBJ1-2; TRBD1 might be the D (5 bases). Between the trimmed V and J ends, which lost 5 bases and 0 bases, there was a span of 10 bases. The CDR3 extends over 14 amino acids. Germline V CDR1 and CDR2: MNHEY, SMNVEV (reference sequence). CDR3 residues: CASSPRAANYGYTF. DNA for the CDR3: TGTGCCAGCAGTCCCAGGGCGGCTAACTATGGCTACACCTTC.

The genes are TRBV28 and TRBJ1-5; D possibly corresponds to TRBD1 (6 bases). Deletions cut 2 bases from V and 0 bases from J, with 8 bases between. The germline V gene has CDR1 MDHEN and CDR2 SYDVKM. The length of the CDR3 is 15 residues. CDR3 DNA sequence: TGTGCCAGCAGTTTAGAACAGGGTAGCAATCAGCCCCAGCATTTT. Amino acids: CASSLEQGSNQPQHF. Combining the CDR3 with reference TRBV28 and TRBJ1-5 gives the whole variable domain DVKVTQSSRYLVKRTGEKVFLECVQDMDHENMFWYRQDPGLGLRLIYFSYDVKMKEKGDIPEGYSVSREKKERFSLILESASTNQTSMYLCASSLEQGSNQPQHFGDGTRLSIL.